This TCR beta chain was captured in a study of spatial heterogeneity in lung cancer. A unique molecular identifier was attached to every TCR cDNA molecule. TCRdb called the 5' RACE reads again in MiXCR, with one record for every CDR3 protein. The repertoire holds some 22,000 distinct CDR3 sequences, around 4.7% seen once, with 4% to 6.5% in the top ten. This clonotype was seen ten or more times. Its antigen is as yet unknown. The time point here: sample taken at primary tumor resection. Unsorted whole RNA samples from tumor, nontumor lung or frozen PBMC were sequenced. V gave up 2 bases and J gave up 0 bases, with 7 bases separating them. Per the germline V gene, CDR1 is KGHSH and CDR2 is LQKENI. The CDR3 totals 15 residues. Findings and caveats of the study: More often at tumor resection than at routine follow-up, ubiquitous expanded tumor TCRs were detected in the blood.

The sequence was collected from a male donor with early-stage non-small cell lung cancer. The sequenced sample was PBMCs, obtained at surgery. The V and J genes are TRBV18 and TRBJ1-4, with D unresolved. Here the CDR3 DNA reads TGTGCCAGCTCACCAAGTGGGGCAACTAATGAAAAACTGTTTTTT. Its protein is CASSPSGATNEKLFF.